This TCR beta chain was observed in a study of identical twins. The CDR3 has 12 residues. Via MiXCR, TCRdb re-called the 5' RACE reads, giving one row per CDR3 protein. The sample yields 640,000 or so distinct CDR3 sequences, roughly 6.2% seen once. This clonotype occurred many times. The junction and the germline gene differ at one end; a read error may be behind it. The chain couples TRBV12-3 or TRBV12-4 to TRBJ1-2; no reliable D call. The material sequenced was naive T cells sorted from blood. The sequence was obtained from a man aged 18 to 29 in good health. CDR3 loop: CASSSANHGYTF. CDR3 nucleotides: TGTGCCAGCAGTTCAGCTAACCATGGCTACACCTTC.